The 19 T cell receptor beta chains listed next were all sequenced from one sample in a study of shared clonotypes between healthy human individuals. Positively selected for CCR7, the CD45RO-negative cells used as naive CD8 cells excluded terminally differentiated effector memory CD45RA+ cells. The repertoire was sequenced with immunoSEQ multiplex PCR; TCRdb's copy has only in-frame clones and lacks some. This sample yields 1.5 million to 2.5 million clones, of which approximately 95% are seen a single time; around 1% belongs to the top ten. Sequenced input: naive CD8+ T cells sorted from blood. These receptor sequences come from a man aged 18 to 35 in good health.

The chain has TRBV19 and TRBJ1-6, with D unresolved. In germline, CDR1 is LNHDA, CDR2 SQIVND (reference sequence). The CDR3 sequence is 14 residues long. V was clipped by 3 bases and J by 7 bases, with 10 bases between them. The CDR3 DNA reads as TGTGCCAGTAGTATTGTGGCGGCAAATTCACCCCTCCACTTT. Protein sequence: CASSIVAANSPLHF.

The chain combines TRBV5-1 with TRBJ2-7; 9 bases fit TRBD1. V lost 4 bases to trimming and J lost 5 bases; unmatched junction nucleotides: 25. The germline V gene has CDR1 SGHRS and CDR2 YFSETQ. The CDR3 has 20 residues. CDR3 coding DNA: TGCGCCAGCAGCGCTGCTGTCTGGGACAGGGAATACAGGGGGATGCACGAGCAGTACTTC. Translating it yields CASSAAVWDREYRGMHEQYF. The whole variable domain, filled in from reference TRBV5-1 and TRBJ2-7, reads KAGVTQTPRYLIKTRGQQVTLSCSPISGHRSVSWYQQTPGQGLQFLFEYFSETQRNKGNFPGRFSGRQFSNSRSEMNVSTLELGDSALYLCASSAAVWDREYRGMHEQYFGPGTRLTVT.

Turning to this clone: Other nucleotide sequences from this sample produce the same CDR3. The chain is built from TRBV5-1 and TRBJ2-2, with TRBD2 identical over 14 bases. Germline V CDR1 and CDR2: SGHRS, YFSETQ. The CDR3 extends over 17 amino acids. V was clipped by 4 bases and J by 3 bases; unmatched bases: 5. The CDR3 DNA reads TGCGCCAGCAGCCAAGGACTAGCGGGGGGTTACACCGGGGAGCTGTTTTTT. Translation gives CASSQGLAGGYTGELFF.

The rearrangement joins TRBV4-3 to TRBJ1-2; 8 bases map to TRBD1. CDR1 is LGHNA, CDR2 YSLEER, per germline. The CDR3 is 15 residues long. Unmatched junction bases numbered 11, after V lost 4 bases and J lost 7 bases. The CDR3 nucleotides are TGCGCCAGCAGCCTCGACGGACAGGGCCTGTTTGGCTACACCTTC. It is translated as CASSLDGQGLFGYTF.

This clone was counted once. Additional DNA sequences in this sample encode the identical CDR3. CDR3 coding DNA: TGCGCCAGCAGCCAGGCGGATGGCTACGAGCAGTACTTC. Translating gives CASSQADGYEQYF. V usage is TRBV4-3 and J usage is TRBJ2-7; D gene uncertain. Germline V lookup: CDR1 LGHNA, CDR2 YSLEER. The V end lost 3 bases, the J end lost 3 bases, and 9 bases lay between the germline ends. CDR3 size: 13 residues.

The chain has TRBV7-9 and TRBJ1-1; D perhaps matches TRBD1 (5 bases). Germline V gene sequence: CDR1 SEHNR, CDR2 FQNEAQ (reference sequence). The CDR3 loop spans 14 amino acids. The V and J ends lost 8 bases and 6 bases respectively, with 19 bases between them. CDR3 coding DNA: TGTGCCAGCGGGGGAACGTGGATGGACGCTGAAGCTTTCTTT. Amino acids: CASGGTWMDAEAFF.

A word on this clone: The sample contains more than one DNA sequence encoding this CDR3. This chain connects TRBV5-6 to TRBJ2-7; 9 bases map to TRBD1. The germline gives CDR1 SGHDT, CDR2 YYEEEE. V gave up 2 bases and J gave up 4 bases; unmatched junction bases: 4. The CDR3 length is 14 residues. The CDR3 sequence is CASSLGDRAYEQYF. For the CDR3, the DNA is TGTGCCAGCAGCTTAGGGGACAGGGCTTACGAGCAGTACTTC. Full variable domain (rest looked up from reference TRBV5-6 and TRBJ2-7): DAGVTQSPTHLIKTRGQQVTLRCSPKSGHDTVSWYQQALGQGPQFIFQYYEEEERQRGNFPDRFSGHQFPNYSSELNVNALLLGDSALYLCASSLGDRAYEQYFGPGTRLTVT.

Regarding this clone: This same CDR3 is encoded by further DNA sequences in the sample. The gene calls are TRBV19 and TRBJ2-7, with a weak D call TRBD1 (6 bases). Germline assignment: CDR1 LNHDA and CDR2 SQIVND (reference sequence). With 5 bases removed from V and 4 bases from J, the gap between germline ends came to 12 bases. The CDR3 is 13 residues long. The chain's CDR3 is CASSPGQPYEQYF. The DNA for the CDR3 is TGTGCCAGTAGTCCCGGACAGCCTTACGAGCAGTACTTC.

This chain uses TRBV28 with TRBJ1-3, with 9 bases aligning to TRBD1. The CDR3 runs to 17 residues. The V gene's germline CDR1 is MDHEN and CDR2 SYDVKM. V shed 5 bases, J shed 0 bases, and the junction held 8 bases outside the gene matches. The CDR3 region is CASSLTTGGYSGNTIYF. In nucleotides, the CDR3 is TGTGCCAGCAGTCTCACGACAGGGGGTTACTCTGGAAACACCATATATTTT.

This chain connects TRBV2 to TRBJ2-5; 9 bases are shared with TRBD2. Germline CDR1 is SNHLY and CDR2 is FYNNEI. This CDR3 region has 14 residues. Trimming took 11 bases from V and 5 from J; bases not matched to a gene: 12. The CDR3 DNA sequence: TGTGCCTTCCTCAGGCGAGCGGGAGGTGAGACCCAGTACTTC. Its translation is CAFLRRAGGETQYF.

J is TRBJ1-2 and V is TRBV2, with D perhaps matching TRBD1 (5 bases). The CDR3 runs 16 residues. The germline V and J ends were trimmed by 0 bases and 8 bases, with 19 bases remaining between them. CDR1 and CDR2 (germline): SNHLY, FYNNEI. The chain's CDR3 is CASSEAGPEGTKGYTF. The CDR3 DNA is TGTGCCAGCAGTGAAGCGGGCCCCGAAGGGACGAAAGGCTACACCTTC.

The J gene is TRBJ1-1, the V gene TRBV2, with D maybe TRBD1 (5 bases). Trimming left V 3 bases short and J 4 bases short, with 15 bases between. The germline gives CDR1 SNHLY, CDR2 FYNNEI. The CDR3 has 15 amino acids. The CDR3 region is CASSDKGTPFTEAFF. The CDR3 bases are TGTGCCAGCAGTGATAAAGGGACCCCTTTCACTGAAGCTTTCTTT.

Concerning this clone itself: In the same sample, other DNA sequences code for this CDR3. The chain employs TRBV11-2 and TRBJ2-7; TRBD2 aligns across 13 bases. CDR1 and CDR2 from the germline V gene are SGHAT and FQNNGV. V lost 1 base and J lost 4; bases outside the gene matches: 1. The CDR3 length is 15 residues. The CDR3 protein is CASSLGLAGGYEQYF. In nucleotides, the CDR3 is TGTGCCAGCAGCTTAGGACTAGCGGGGGGTTACGAGCAGTACTTC.

This chain links TRBV10-3 with TRBJ1-1; D uncertain. V was clipped by 2 bases and J by 0 bases, with 10 bases between them. This CDR3 is built from 15 residues. CDR1 is ENHRY and CDR2 is SYGVKD in the germline V gene. CDR3 DNA: TGTGCCATCAGTGAGCCCGCAGGCGTGAACACTGAAGCTTTCTTT. It codes for CAISEPAGVNTEAFF.

This clone was observed once. The rearrangement joins TRBV6-6 to TRBJ2-1; D gene unclear. This CDR3 spans 12 amino acids. The germline V and J ends were trimmed by 5 bases and 9 bases, with 11 bases remaining between them. The germline gives CDR1 MNHNY, CDR2 SVGAGI (reference sequence). The CDR3 DNA is TGTGCCAGCAGTCCGCGGCTCGCTGAGCAGTTCTTC. The encoded protein is CASSPRLAEQFF.

The V gene is TRBV11-3, the J gene TRBJ1-1, with 10 bases identical to TRBD1. Germline V gene lookup returns CDR1 SGHNT and CDR2 YENEEA. The CDR3 spans 18 residues. The trim removed 5 bases at V and 2 bases at J, leaving 14 bases unmatched. The CDR3 bases are TGTGCCAGCAGCCTCGGTCGGACAGGGGGTATGTTTAACACTGAAGCTTTCTTT. This translates into CASSLGRTGGMFNTEAFF. Using reference TRBV11-3 and TRBJ1-1 for the parts outside the CDR3, the full variable domain is EAGVVQSPRYKIIEKKQPVAFWCNPISGHNTLYWYLQNLGQGPELLIRYENEEAVDDSQLPKDRFSAERLKGVDSTLKIQPAELGDSAVYLCASSLGRTGGMFNTEAFFGQGTRLTVV.

The genes are TRBV6-1 and TRBJ2-1, with a weak D call TRBD1 (6 bases). CDR1 and CDR2 (germline): MNHNS, SASEGT. This CDR3 is 15 amino acids long. Trimming removed 1 base at V and 8 bases at J, with 15 bases between. The CDR3: CASSEDRVTRYEQFF. The CDR3 DNA is TGTGCCAGCAGTGAAGACAGGGTAACTCGGTATGAGCAGTTCTTC.

The CDR3 DNA reads as TGTGCCAGCAGCGTAGAAAGGGTCACCTACGAGCAGTACTTC. Protein sequence: CASSVERVTYEQYF. The chain has TRBV9 and TRBJ2-7; D is uncertain. The CDR3 covers 14 residues. Between the trimmed V and J ends, which lost 0 bases and 2 bases, there was a span of 9 bases. Germline V gene sequence: CDR1 SGDLS, CDR2 YYNGEE.

The rearrangement links TRBV6-5 to TRBJ2-3, with D possibly TRBD1 on 5 matching bases. V was trimmed by 4 bases and J by 2 bases, leaving 10 bases between them. CDR1 MNHEY and CDR2 SVGAGI come from the germline V gene. The length of the CDR3 is 14 residues. The CDR3 DNA reads TGTGCCAGCAGTTCTAGGGGATTCACAGATACGCAGTATTTT. Protein: CASSSRGFTDTQYF.